A selection of T cell receptor beta chains follows, all from one sample in a study of neoadjuvant anti-PD-1 for oral cavity cancer. Sequenced by immunoSEQ multiplex PCR; TCRdb stores in-frame clones only, minus some. The sample lists some 30,000 clones, about 80% occurring once. The sequencing here drew on PBMCs, taken after nivolumab (anti-PD-1) treatment. The receptor set was obtained from a person between 40 and 85 years old with oral cavity squamous cell carcinoma. CDR3s include the opening cysteine and the closing phenylalanine or tryptophan. A D gene is named only where the DNA matches it firmly. Where a row states a size, it is once, few, many or the class of an expanded clone; other rows omit it.

J gene,D gene,clone size,V gene,CDR3 DNA,CDR3 protein
TRBJ2-2,.,.,TRBV7-2,TGTGCCAGCAGCTTAGCGGCAGGGCTTAATCCCGGGGAGCTGTTTTTT,CASSLAAGLNPGELFF
TRBJ2-1,TRBD2,.,TRBV9,TGTGCCAGCAGCGTAGCCCTTGGGCGGGGGGGCGACAATGAGCAGTTCTTC,CASSVALGRGGDNEQFF
TRBJ1-4,.,.,TRBV7-6,TGTGCCAGCAGCATACAGGGTTTGCGGACTAATGAAAAACTGTTTTTT,CASSIQGLRTNEKLFF
TRBJ1-1,TRBD1,once,TRBV19,TGTGCCAGTAGTATAGAGACAGGGACGACTGAAGCTTTCTTT,CASSIETGTTEAFF
TRBJ1-6,.,.,TRBV4-1,TGCGCCAGCAGCCAAGGTTGGGGGAATTCACCCCTCCACTTT,CASSQGWGNSPLHF
TRBJ1-2,.,.,TRBV6-1,TGTGCCAGCAGTCACACAGGGAATAACTATGGCTACACCTTC,CASSHTGNNYGYTF
TRBJ1-5,.,.,TRBV6-5,TGTGCCAGCAGTTTGGCATATAGCAATCAGCCCCAGCATTTT,CASSLAYSNQPQHF
TRBJ2-3,TRBD1,few,TRBV10-1,TGCGCCAGCAGTGAACACGGGACAGGGGGCACAGATACGCAGTATTTT,CASSEHGTGGTDTQYF
TRBJ2-7,.,.,TRBV28,TGTGCCAGCAGCCTCCTATCCTACGAGCAGTACTTC,CASSLLSYEQYF
TRBJ2-2,TRBD1,.,TRBV6-5,TGTGCCAGCAGTTACTCGAAGGGGGCCGGAGAGCTGTTTTTT,CASSYSKGAGELFF
TRBJ1-3,TRBD1,.,TRBV7-2,TGTGCCAGCGGAAAGGGACAGCCGAGCTCTGGAAACACCATATATTTT,CASGKGQPSSGNTIYF
TRBJ2-7,.,.,TRBV28,TGTGCCAGCAGTTTGGGGCCCTCCTACGAGCAGTACTTC,CASSLGPSYEQYF
TRBJ2-5,.,.,TRBV11-2,TGTGCCAGCAGCTTGGCGGCTTTCCAAGAGACCCAGTACTTC,CASSLAAFQETQYF
TRBJ1-6,TRBD1,.,TRBV6-5,TGTGCCAGCAGTATAGAGGGACAGGGATTATCCCTCCACTTT,CASSIEGQGLSLHF